This T cell receptor beta chain appears in the sequencing data of a study of radiotherapy plus CTLA-4 blockade in lung cancer. Notes on the study in general: Blood-borne expansion of tumor-derived TCR clones followed radiotherapy plus ipilimumab.

The ends were cut back, 0 bases at V and 0 bases at J, with 18 bases in the middle. Germline CDR1 SGDLS, CDR2 YYNGEE. The CDR3 totals 18 residues. TCRdb's copy holds only in-frame clones and misses some; the assay was immunoSEQ multiplex PCR. The repertoire consists of some 66,000 clones, with around four fifths occurring once and the leading ten covering approximately 4.1%. Of note for this clone: Its antigen is currently unknown.

This specimen consisted of peripheral blood, obtained from a patient treated with radiotherapy plus ipilimumab. This receptor was obtained from a human donor with non-small cell lung cancer who had a partial response to radiotherapy plus ipilimumab. The chain uses TRBV9 and TRBJ1-2; D perhaps matches TRBD1 (6 bases). This CDR3 reads CASSVGPAPDSPNYGYTF. In DNA, the CDR3 is TGTGCCAGCAGCGTAGGCCCCGCCCCGGACAGCCCTAACTATGGCTACACCTTC.